These 8 T cell receptor beta chains were sequenced from one sample in a study of post-analysis software for immune sequencing data. cDNA libraries for TCR beta contained unique molecular identifiers. TCRdb redid the calling of the PCR reads with MiXCR, one entry per CDR3 protein. The top ten clones hold about 5.6% of a sample with about 540,000 distinct CDR3 sequences, approximately 31% of them seen once. No antigen has been identified for these receptors. Regarding the study as a whole: Included in a set of about five TRBV segments more frequent in patients than controls were TRBV5-6, TRBV5-1 and TRBV20-1.

Sequencing used blood. Every receptor here comes from a girl aged 2 to 17 with multiple sclerosis.

V gene TRBV20-1 combines with J gene TRBJ2-7; TRBD2 agrees at 8 bases. This CDR3 contains 15 residues. Trimming at V came to 4 bases and at J to 1 base, leaving 9 bases not matched to a gene. The V gene's germline CDR1 is DFQATT and CDR2 SNEGSKA (reference sequence). In nucleotides, the CDR3 is TGCAGTGCTATCGGCGGGGGGTCCGGTTCCTACGAGCAGTACTTC. Its translation is CSAIGGGSGSYEQYF.

The V and J genes are TRBV20-1 and TRBJ1-6; no clear D. Trimming stripped 6 bases from V and 4 bases from J, with 13 bases between. Germline CDR1 DFQATT, CDR2 SNEGSKA (reference sequence). The CDR3 covers 14 residues. The CDR3 region is CSAGSGPYNSPLHF. The CDR3 DNA follows: TGCAGTGCCGGATCCGGACCGTATAATTCACCCCTCCACTTT.

In this sample, this clonotype turned up a few times. The chain is built from TRBV20-1 and TRBJ1-5; the D gene is possibly TRBD1 (5 bases). This CDR3 contains 15 residues. CDR1 is DFQATT and CDR2 is SNEGSKA in the germline V gene (reference sequence). The CDR3 sequence is CSAVGGLYSNQPQHF. CDR3 nucleotide sequence: TGCAGCGCGGTTGGGGGACTTTATAGCAATCAGCCCCAGCATTTT.

V is TRBV7-2 and J is TRBJ1-1; tentative D call: TRBD1 (6 bases). V shed 1 base and J shed 5 bases, with 14 bases lying between them. CDR3 length: 15 residues. Germline-derived CDR1 and CDR2 are SGHTA and FQGNSA. CDR3 nucleotide sequence: TGTGCCAGCAGCTTAGGGGGGGGCTGGTGGACTGAAGCTTTCTTT. This sequence encodes CASSLGGGWWTEAFF. The full variable domain, completed using reference TRBV7-2 and TRBJ1-1, is GAGVSQSPSNKVTEKGKDVELRCDPISGHTALYWYRQSLGQGLEFLIYFQGNSAPDKSGLPSDRFSAERTGGSVSTLTIQRTQQEDSAVYLCASSLGGGWWTEAFFGQGTRLTVV.

The rearrangement joins TRBV28 to TRBJ2-5; tentatively, D is TRBD2 (7 bases). Looked up from germline, CDR1 is MDHEN and CDR2 is SYDVKM. V was cut by 6 bases and J by 1 base, with 15 bases left in between. CDR3 size: 15 residues. CDR3: CASSPEGGVQETQYF. CDR3 in DNA: TGTGCCAGCAGCCCCGAGGGGGGGGTCCAAGAGACCCAGTACTTC.

This clonotype has at least ten counts. The chain links TRBV2 to TRBJ2-7; D is perhaps TRBD1 (6 bases). Trimming shortened V by 9 bases and J by 0 bases, and 12 bases separated the two germline ends. The germline CDR1 and CDR2 sequences are SNHLY and FYNNEI. The CDR3 totals 13 residues. The CDR3 sequence is CASNRDNSYEQYF. DNA of the CDR3: TGTGCCAGTAACCGGGACAACTCCTACGAGCAGTACTTC.

This clonotype was picked up a small number of times. This chain uses TRBV2 with TRBJ2-7; perhaps TRBD1 as D (6 bases). The germline V gene encodes CDR1 SNHLY and CDR2 FYNNEI. V shed 6 bases and J shed 0 bases, with 24 bases lying between them. This CDR3 spans 18 amino acids. CDR3: CASRDTPRDTTYSYEQYF. CDR3 DNA: TGTGCCAGCAGAGATACACCCCGGGACACGACGTACTCCTACGAGCAGTACTTC.

This clonotype was seen only a few times. This may come from a read error, since a much larger clone is one base off. The rearrangement joins TRBV12-3 or TRBV12-4 to TRBJ2-3; no definite D call. Trimming took 6 bases from V and 6 from J, leaving 10 bases between them. The CDR3 contains 12 residues. The CDR3 bases are TGTGCCAGCAGCGTCCCCCCGGATACGCAGTATTTT. It specifies CASSVPPDTQYF.